This T cell receptor (beta chain) was recovered during a study of cytomegalovirus exposure and HLA in healthy donors. Findings and caveats of the study: The study found most TCR sequences rare, yet found some public TCRs in many donors.

Unmatched junction bases numbered 7, after V lost 4 bases and J lost 1 base. CDR1 and CDR2 (germline): SGDLS, YYNGEE. CDR3 length: 16 amino acids. Turning to this clone: Antigen specificity is unknown.

PCR amplification relied on 60 Vbeta primers (plus 13 Jbeta primers). Assay: immunoSEQ multiplex PCR; the TCRdb copy retains only in-frame clones and omits some. This sample has over 130,000 clones; 66% occur once, and the top ten carry 6.5%. The TCR comes from a woman aged 55 to 70 in good health and CMV-seronegative. The V gene is TRBV9, the J gene TRBJ2-1, with 8 positions matching TRBD2. Sample: PBMCs. The CDR3 protein is CASSPPGLGSYNEQFF. The CDR3 DNA is TGTGCCAGCAGCCCCCCGGGACTAGGGTCCTACAATGAGCAGTTCTTC. Full variable domain (missing parts from reference TRBV9 and TRBJ2-1): DSGVTQTPKHLITATGQRVTLRCSPRSGDLSVYWYQQSLDQGLQFLIQYYNGEERAKGNILERFSAQQFPDLHSELNLSSLELGDSALYFCASSPPGLGSYNEQFFGPGTRLTVL.